The 18 T cell receptor beta chains listed next were all sequenced from one sample in a study of cytomegalovirus exposure and HLA in healthy donors. Libraries were prepared by immunoSEQ multiplex PCR; TCRdb keeps only in-frame clonotypes and omits some of them. The sample shows about 68,000 clones, roughly nine tenths of them seen only once. Sequenced material: PBMCs. These receptors came from a man aged 18 to 29 in good health and CMV-seronegative.

V is TRBV5-1 and J is TRBJ2-7; TRBD2 matches 11 bases. This CDR3 is 14 amino acids long. Germline CDR1 and CDR2: SGHRS and YFSETQ. With 3 bases clipped from V and 4 bases from J, the junction kept 3 bases outside the gene matches. This CDR3 reads CASSSTSGTYEQYF. The CDR3 DNA reads TGCGCCAGCAGCTCGACTAGCGGGACATACGAGCAGTACTTC.

This clone was observed a handful of times. V is TRBV7-9 and J is TRBJ1-5; no clear D gene. This CDR3 region has 14 residues. V lost 4 bases, J lost 7 bases, and 14 bases lay in between. Germline CDR1 reads SEHNR; CDR2 reads FQNEAQ (reference sequence). Here the CDR3 DNA reads TGTGCCAGCAGCTCAGAGGGTACTACCCAGCCCCAGCATTTT. Translation gives CASSSEGTTQPQHF.

This chain joins TRBV5-4 and TRBJ2-6; 14 nucleotides line up with TRBD2. CDR1 is SGHNT, CDR2 YYREEE, per germline (reference sequence). Losses at the gene ends were 4 bases for V and 2 bases for J; bases not matched to a gene: 8. CDR3 size: 19 residues. CDR3 sequence: CASSTPTSGRAPGANVLTF. CDR3 sequence (DNA): TGTGCCAGCAGCACCCCGACTAGCGGGAGGGCCCCTGGGGCCAACGTCCTGACTTTC.

The V gene is TRBV7-9, the J gene TRBJ1-5, with 9 bases fitting TRBD1. This CDR3 is 15 amino acids long. CDR1 SEHNR and CDR2 FQNEAQ come from the germline V gene (reference sequence). With 1 base clipped from V and 5 bases from J, the junction kept 3 bases outside the gene matches. CDR3 bases: TGTGCCAGCAGCTTAGGGACAGGGGTCTATCAGCCCCAGCATTTT. Protein: CASSLGTGVYQPQHF. The complete variable domain, with remaining parts taken from reference TRBV7-9 and TRBJ1-5, reads DTGVSQNPRHKITKRGQNVTFRCDPISEHNRLYWYRQTLGQGPEFLTYFQNEAQLEKSRLLSDRFSAERPKGSFSTLEIQRTEQGDSAMYLCASSLGTGVYQPQHFGDGTRLSIL.

The chain couples TRBV30 to TRBJ1-2; D not resolved. The CDR3 covers 14 residues. V gave up 2 bases and J gave up 7 bases, with 17 bases separating them. In germline, CDR1 is GTSNPN, CDR2 SVGIG (reference sequence). The CDR3 nucleotides read TGTGCCTGGAGTCCCCCCGAGAGGGCGGCTGGCTACACCTTC. Protein sequence: CAWSPPERAAGYTF. Looking up the rest from reference TRBV30 and TRBJ1-2 gives the full variable domain: SQTIHQWPATLVQPVGSPLSLECTVEGTSNPNLYWYRQAAGRGLQLLFYSVGIGQISSEVPQNLSASRPQDRQFILSSKKLLLSDSGFYLCAWSPPERAAGYTFGSGTRLTVV.

This chain joins TRBV6-5 and TRBJ2-1, with 9 positions matching TRBD1. Losses at the gene ends were 5 bases for V and 9 bases for J; bases not matched to a gene: 11. CDR1 and CDR2 from the germline V gene are MNHEY and SVGAGI. The CDR3 consists of 15 residues. This CDR3 reads CASSRRRDRVTEQFF. The CDR3 DNA is TGTGCCAGCAGTCGACGACGGGACAGGGTGACTGAGCAGTTCTTC.

The chain has TRBV9 and TRBJ1-1; 9 bases are a match to TRBD1. V lost 0 bases and J lost 1; bases outside the gene matches: 10. CDR1 SGDLS and CDR2 YYNGEE come from the germline V gene. The CDR3 totals 18 residues. The CDR3 region has the DNA TGTGCCAGCAGCGTAGCAGGGCACCCGGGACAGGGGAACACTGAAGCTTTCTTT. Residues: CASSVAGHPGQGNTEAFF.

The CDR3 spells CASSLRLAANTGELFF. The CDR3 region has the DNA TGTGCCAGCAGCTTAAGGCTAGCAGCGAACACCGGGGAGCTGTTTTTT. The V and J genes are TRBV7-8 and TRBJ2-2; possibly TRBD2 for D (5 bases). Per the germline V gene, CDR1 is SGHVS and CDR2 is FQNEAQ. V lost 2 bases to trimming and J lost 0 bases, with 10 bases between them. The CDR3 has 16 residues.

The chain is built from TRBV4-3 and TRBJ1-4, with D possibly TRBD1 on 5 matching bases. The V gene's germline CDR1 is LGHNA and CDR2 YSLEER. The CDR3 length is 15 residues. Trimming took off 0 bases at V and 7 bases at J, with 12 bases between the two ends. The chain's CDR3 is CASSQERGLGEKLFF. Here the CDR3 DNA reads TGCGCCAGCAGCCAAGAGCGGGGGTTGGGTGAAAAACTGTTTTTT.

The chain uses TRBV27 and TRBJ1-1; 7 bases align to TRBD1. Germline V gene data show CDR1 as MNHEY and CDR2 as SMNVEV (reference sequence). Trimming took 1 base from V and 1 from J; bases not matched to a gene: 6. The CDR3 spans 16 residues. Written as DNA, the CDR3 is TGTGCCAGCAGTTTATTTACAGGGGCAGGGAACACTGAAGCTTTCTTT. Residues: CASSLFTGAGNTEAFF.

J is TRBJ1-5 and V is TRBV28; 7 bases match TRBD1. J gave up 7 bases and V 5 bases, and 11 bases lay outside the gene matches. The CDR3 is 15 amino acids. CDR1 is MDHEN, CDR2 SYDVKM, per germline. The CDR3 bases are TGTGCCAGCAGTCGCCTACAGGGGTTAGACCAGCCCCAGCATTTT. Translation gives CASSRLQGLDQPQHF. Full variable domain (rest looked up from reference TRBV28 and TRBJ1-5): DVKVTQSSRYLVKRTGEKVFLECVQDMDHENMFWYRQDPGLGLRLIYFSYDVKMKEKGDIPEGYSVSREKKERFSLILESASTNQTSMYLCASSRLQGLDQPQHFGDGTRLSIL.

The V and J genes are TRBV13 and TRBJ2-3; TRBD2 matches 9 bases. V lost 5 bases to trimming and J lost 3 bases; unmatched junction nucleotides: 9. CDR3 size: 16 residues. Germline V gene data show CDR1 as PRHDT and CDR2 as FYEKMQ (reference sequence). CDR3 bases: TGTGCCAGCAGCCCATTAGCGGGAGCCTTGACAGATACGCAGTATTTT. Protein product: CASSPLAGALTDTQYF. Together with reference TRBV13 and TRBJ2-3, the CDR3 gives the full variable domain: AAGVIQSPRHLIKEKRETATLKCYPIPRHDTVYWYQQGPGQDPQFLISFYEKMQSDKGSIPDRFSAQQFSDYHSELNMSSLELGDSALYFCASSPLAGALTDTQYFGPGTRLTVL.

This CDR3 reads CASSPLVREGYTF. The CDR3, as DNA: TGTGCCAGCAGCCCCCTAGTTAGAGAGGGCTACACCTTC. The V gene is TRBV6-6, the J gene TRBJ1-2; D is unclear. CDR1 is MNHNY and CDR2 is SVGAGI in the germline V gene (reference sequence). This CDR3 is 13 amino acids long. V lost 6 bases to trimming and J lost 8 bases, with 16 bases between them.

The count of this clone is one. The rearrangement uses TRBV27 and TRBJ2-1, with 8 positions matching TRBD1. The ends lost 11 bases at V and 7 bases at J; junction bases unmatched: 16. Germline V gene data show CDR1 as MNHEY and CDR2 as SMNVEV (reference sequence). This CDR3 region has 15 residues. In DNA, the CDR3 is TGTGCCTCCACAAGGGGGTCAGGGGGCATGAATGAGCAGTTCTTC. Translated, it gives CASTRGSGGMNEQFF.

On this clone itself: Other DNA sequences of this sample code for an identical CDR3. The chain joins TRBV19 to TRBJ1-2, with 9 bases matching TRBD1. Germline V gene sequence: CDR1 LNHDA, CDR2 SQIVND (reference sequence). The ends lost 4 bases at V and 2 bases at J; junction bases unmatched: 2. The CDR3 length is 14 residues. DNA of the CDR3: TGTGCCAGTAGTAGGGACAGGGCGAACTATGGCTACACCTTC. Translation: CASSRDRANYGYTF. The whole variable domain, filled in from reference TRBV19 and TRBJ1-2, reads DGGITQSPKYLFRKEGQNVTLSCEQNLNHDAMYWYRQDPGQGLRLIYYSQIVNDFQKGDIAEGYSVSREKKESFPLTVTSAQKNPTAFYLCASSRDRANYGYTFGSGTRLTVV.

This clone appeared once. V is TRBV7-6 and J is TRBJ2-1; the match to TRBD2 covers 7 bases. Germline trimming cut 0 bases from V and 8 bases from J; bases unmatched to any gene: 4. The CDR3 contains 14 residues. Germline values: CDR1 SGHVS, CDR2 FNYEAQ. This CDR3 reads CASSLAGGRDEQFF. DNA for the CDR3: TGTGCCAGCAGCTTAGCGGGAGGGCGGGATGAGCAGTTCTTC.

The V gene is TRBV6-5, the J gene TRBJ1-5; D not certain. The length of the CDR3 is 13 residues. With 4 bases removed from V and 3 bases from J, the gap between germline ends came to 7 bases. Per germline, CDR1 MNHEY and CDR2 SVGAGI. CDR3 sequence reads: CASSSRSNQPQHF. The CDR3 bases are TGTGCCAGCAGTTCCCGGTCCAATCAGCCCCAGCATTTT.

The chain uses TRBV2 and TRBJ2-1; the match to TRBD2 covers 7 bases. Germline trimming cut 7 bases from V and 1 base from J; bases unmatched to any gene: 4. This CDR3 has 14 amino acids. Germline CDR1 reads SNHLY; CDR2 reads FYNNEI. The CDR3 reads CASIKGGSYNEQFF. The CDR3 nucleotides are TGTGCCAGCATTAAGGGAGGGTCCTACAATGAGCAGTTCTTC.